This T cell receptor beta chain came from a study of OX40 agonist ivuxolimab in advanced cancers. With respect to the entire study: Ivuxolimab, which targeted the costimulatory receptor OX40 (CD134), was an agonistic, fully human IgG2 monoclonal antibody. Intravenous ivuxolimab was administered to patients every 2 weeks at six dose levels: 0.01, 0.1, 0.3, 1.5, 3 and 10 mg/kg. Of the roughly 51 patients in dose escalation, approximately 20 had hepatocellular carcinoma, some 15 had melanoma, 9 had renal cell carcinoma and 9 had head and neck cancer. The dose-escalation cohort was around 84% male with a mean age of 60 years, ranging from roughly 23 to 90. Patients were allowed to have had prior anti-PD-1, anti-PD-L1 or anti-CTLA-4 therapy, and more than 35% of the dose-escalation patients had been treated with checkpoint inhibitors. Partial responses were achieved by three dose-escalation patients, of whom one had hepatocellular carcinoma and two had cutaneous melanoma. The point of sequencing TCRbeta in the periphery was to test whether ivuxolimab changed TCR sequence diversity and drove clonal T-cell expansion. The paper reports the monotherapy dose-escalation portion (N = 52 patients) of the phase I ivuxolimab trial. What the authors observed across the whole study: Low levels of normalized T-cell clonal expansion were also seen in some nonresponding patients. In the 0.1-3.0 mg/kg groups, partial responders had among the lowest normalized peripheral clonal expansion, particularly in CD8+ T cells. Clonal expansion of both CD4+ and CD8+ blood T cells was observed from baseline to week 6 at doses 0.1 to 3.0 mg/kg. After ivuxolimab, expanded clones were on average more numerous among CD8+ T cells than among CD4+ T cells. Which antigens the clonally expanded peripheral T cells were specific for was not determined.

With respect to this clone: The clone's antigen remains unknown. Per-nucleotide qualities are absent, and no much larger clonotype sits a single base away.

Patients with autoimmune disease history or receiving systemic immunosuppression were excluded from the trial. Peripheral blood for TCR sequencing was collected from all dose cohorts at baseline, on cycle 4 day 1, and on cycle 7 day 1. The samples were drawn from a first-in-human, open-label, multicenter phase I dose-escalation trial of ivuxolimab. Adults with locally advanced or metastatic head and neck squamous cell, hepatocellular, melanoma or renal cell carcinoma were enrolled in the trial. Before TCR sequencing, CD4+ T cells and CD8+ T cells were sorted from peripheral blood as separate populations. Genomic DNA was isolated from the sorted cells so that the TCRbeta CDR3 region could be sequenced. The immunoSEQ Assay was used for sequencing of TCRbeta CDR3 regions. Drawn from immuneACCESS, this table holds only the in-frame rearrangements with V and J called that TCRdb kept. Clones are partly lost; checked studies trace under half to an unresolved V gene and leave the rest unexplained. A total of around 70,000 clones appear in this sample, 65% to 90% of them only once. The ten largest make up more than 0.5% of the sample.

Taken from cysteine to phenylalanine, the CDR3 has 14 residues. The kept DNA is CDR3 alone, 42 bases in frame from the first base. CDR1 and CDR2 were assigned from the germline V gene as MDHEN and SYDVKM. V ends up 4 bases short and J 5 bases short, with an unmatched junction base count of 3. The chain was built from TRBV28 and TRBJ1-5; 9 junctional bases match TRBD1. The sample consisted of CD4+ or CD8+ T cells sorted from blood, taken in a trial of the OX40 agonist ivuxolimab. The origin of this receptor is an adult with an advanced solid tumor such as melanoma, head and neck, liver or kidney cancer. The CDR3 reads as follows: CASSWTGVDQPQHF. The DNA reads as follows: TGTGCCAGCAGTTGGACAGGGGTGGATCAGCCCCAGCATTTT.